These 21 T cell receptor beta chains share one sample of origin, sequenced in a study of cytomegalovirus exposure and HLA in healthy donors. The primer mix had 60 Vbeta and 13 Jbeta primers. TCRdb's copy holds only in-frame clones and misses some; the assay was immunoSEQ multiplex PCR. The top ten hold around 10% of the sample, which has roughly 120,000 clones, roughly 82% seen once. Material: PBMCs. The receptors stem from a male donor in good health and CMV-seropositive.

The V call is TRBV5-8, the J call TRBJ1-4; 7 nucleotides line up with TRBD1. The V segment lost 3 bases and the J segment 4 bases; nucleotides outside the gene matches: 6. Germline CDR1 is SGHTS and CDR2 is YDEGEE. The CDR3 spans 15 residues. CDR3 region: CASSWGQSRNEKLFF. As DNA, the CDR3 is TGTGCCAGCAGCTGGGGACAGTCTCGTAATGAAAAACTGTTTTTT.

The chain recombines TRBV7-6 with TRBJ2-5, with TRBD2 identical over 14 bases. The J call is doubtful: the DNA matches TRBJ2-7 better. Germline CDR1 reads SGHVS; CDR2 reads FNYEAQ. This CDR3 is 16 amino acids long. The CDR3 loop is CASSSGLAGVPYEQYF. The CDR3 bases are TGTGCCAGCAGCTCGGGACTAGCGGGAGTCCCCTACGAGCAGTACTTC.

As regards this clone: Mismatch with germline at one junction end may stem from a read error. The chain combines TRBV6-6 with TRBJ1-5, with a tentative D call TRBD1 (6 bases). The germline V gene has CDR1 MNHNY and CDR2 SVGAGI (reference sequence). This CDR3 has 15 residues. Written as DNA, the CDR3 is TGTGCCAGCAGTTTCGGGACAAGAAAAAATCAGTCCCAGCATTTT. It yields the protein CASSFGTRKNQSQHF.

V and J are TRBV20-1 and TRBJ2-7; the match to TRBD2 covers 8 bases. This CDR3 has 11 residues. Germline V lookup: CDR1 DFQATT, CDR2 SNEGSKA (reference sequence). CDR3: CRPTGGVEQYF. DNA for the CDR3: TGCAGGCCCACGGGGGGGGTCGAGCAGTACTTC.

This clone was recorded only once. The chain couples TRBV7-2 to TRBJ2-7; a possible D gene is TRBD1 (6 bases). This CDR3 spans 15 amino acids. The V and J ends lost 5 bases and 0 bases respectively, with 14 bases between them. Germline V gene sequence: CDR1 SGHTA, CDR2 FQGNSA. The CDR3 loop is CASSQQGYGSYEQYF. The CDR3 bases are TGTGCCAGCAGCCAACAGGGATATGGCTCCTACGAGCAGTACTTC.

The CDR3 sequence: CASSEQTPGREGNYEQYF. Written as DNA, the CDR3 is TGTGCCAGCAGTGAACAGACCCCCGGCAGGGAGGGAAACTACGAGCAGTACTTC. The V call is TRBV6-1, the J call TRBJ2-7; 7 bases are a match to TRBD2. V lost 2 bases, J lost 3 bases, and 16 bases stayed unmatched. There are 18 residues in the CDR3. CDR1 and CDR2 from the germline V gene are MNHNS and SASEGT.

The chain links TRBV6-6 to TRBJ2-5; maybe TRBD1 (6 bases). Germline-derived CDR1 and CDR2 are MNHNY and SVGAGI (reference sequence). The ends were cut back, 2 bases at V and 3 bases at J, with 7 bases in the middle. CDR3 size: 13 residues. CDR3 sequence (DNA): TGTGCCAGCAGTTACAGGGGGAAAGAGACCCAGTACTTC. Translation: CASSYRGKETQYF.

Only a few counts were recorded for this clone. V usage is TRBV29-1 and J usage is TRBJ1-5; TRBD1 agrees at 7 bases. The CDR3 has 13 residues. V was clipped by 7 bases and J by 4 bases; unmatched bases: 7. The germline gives CDR1 SQVTM, CDR2 ANQGSEA. The CDR3 reads CSARQGLNQPQHF. Written as DNA, the CDR3 is TGCAGCGCCCGACAGGGCCTAAATCAGCCCCAGCATTTT.

The chain has TRBV5-3 and TRBJ2-1; TRBD2 matches at 7 bases. TRBV5-3 is designated an ORF whose function remains uncertain. With 0 bases clipped from V and 6 bases from J, the junction kept 9 bases outside the gene matches. There are 16 residues in the CDR3. CDR3 DNA: TGTGCCAGAAGCTTGGGCGGCGGGGGAGGACTCAATGAGCAGTTCTTC. Translating gives CARSLGGGGGLNEQFF.

The chain recombines TRBV2 with TRBJ1-2, with 7 positions matching TRBD1. J was trimmed by 6 bases and V by 8 bases; bases with no gene match: 12. Looked up from germline, CDR1 is SNHLY and CDR2 is FYNNEI. The CDR3 contains 14 residues. The CDR3 protein is CASPHPGQEDGYTF. CDR3 in DNA: TGTGCCAGCCCCCATCCCGGACAGGAAGATGGCTACACCTTC.

This clone has just one count. The CDR3, as DNA: TGTGCCAGCAGTTACTCGGGGGGGGAGGCGGAAAAACTGTTTTTT. Translated: CASSYSGGEAEKLFF. The chain uses TRBV6-5 and TRBJ1-4; possibly TRBD1 for D (5 bases). From germline, CDR1 is MNHEY and CDR2 SVGAGI. The ends were cut back, 0 bases at V and 8 bases at J, with 13 bases in the middle. The CDR3 consists of 15 residues.

CDR3 DNA sequence: TGTGCCAGCAGCTTTGAGTGGGCCTACTCCTACGAGCAGTACTTC. Protein product: CASSFEWAYSYEQYF. The V call is TRBV7-2, the J call TRBJ2-7; D is ambiguous. V dropped 3 bases and J dropped 0 bases, with 12 bases sitting between them. Germline V gene sequence: CDR1 SGHTA, CDR2 FQGNSA. CDR3 length equals 15 residues. Combining the CDR3 with reference TRBV7-2 and TRBJ2-7 gives the whole variable domain GAGVSQSPSNKVTEKGKDVELRCDPISGHTALYWYRQSLGQGLEFLIYFQGNSAPDKSGLPSDRFSAERTGGSVSTLTIQRTQQEDSAVYLCASSFEWAYSYEQYFGPGTRLTVT.

The gene calls are TRBV2 and TRBJ2-5, with D perhaps TRBD2 (6 bases). The CDR3 totals 13 residues. Trimming took 4 bases from V and 8 from J, leaving 14 bases between them. The germline gives CDR1 SNHLY, CDR2 FYNNEI. CDR3 coding DNA: TGTGCCAGCAGTGTGGGGGGTGGCGAAACCCAGTACTTC. This codes for CASSVGGGETQYF.

The genes are TRBV2 and TRBJ2-3; 7 bases fit TRBD2. The J segment lost 2 bases and the V segment lost 2 bases, leaving 4 bases of the junction unmatched. The V gene's germline CDR1 is SNHLY and CDR2 FYNNEI. The CDR3 consists of 15 residues. CDR3 sequence: CASSEWLADTDTQYF. As DNA, the CDR3 is TGTGCCAGCAGTGAATGGCTAGCGGACACAGATACGCAGTATTTT.

The rearrangement links TRBV7-9 to TRBJ2-3; maybe TRBD2 (5 bases). CDR3 length: 14 amino acids. V was cut by 8 bases and J by 1 base, with 13 bases left in between. Looked up from germline, CDR1 is SEHNR and CDR2 is FQNEAQ (reference sequence). The DNA for the CDR3 is TGTGCCAGCTGGGGAGAATGGGGCACAGATACGCAGTATTTT. Its protein product is CASWGEWGTDTQYF.

The CDR3 reads CASNNPYSNQPQHF. DNA for the CDR3: TGTGCCAGCAACAACCCTTATAGCAATCAGCCCCAGCATTTT. The rearrangement joins TRBV7-2 to TRBJ1-5, with unresolved D. This CDR3 comprises 14 residues. The germline gives CDR1 SGHTA, CDR2 FQGNSA. Between the trimmed V and J ends, which lost 7 bases and 0 bases, there was a span of 10 bases. Using reference TRBV7-2 and TRBJ1-5 for the parts outside the CDR3, the full variable domain is GAGVSQSPSNKVTEKGKDVELRCDPISGHTALYWYRQSLGQGLEFLIYFQGNSAPDKSGLPSDRFSAERTGGSVSTLTIQRTQQEDSAVYLCASNNPYSNQPQHFGDGTRLSIL.

The chain combines TRBV30 with TRBJ1-5, with D possibly matching TRBD1 (5 bases). The ends were cut back, 4 bases at V and 5 bases at J, with 12 bases in the middle. The CDR3 loop spans 13 amino acids. Germline V gene data show CDR1 as GTSNPN and CDR2 as SVGIG (reference sequence). The CDR3 bases are TGTGCCTGGAACCGACAGACCGATCAGCCCCAGCATTTT. This codes for CAWNRQTDQPQHF.

This chain links TRBV30 with TRBJ2-1; 10 nucleotides line up with TRBD2. This CDR3 is 16 amino acids long. With 6 bases clipped from V and 15 bases from J, the junction kept 23 bases outside the gene matches. Germline V gene sequence: CDR1 GTSNPN, CDR2 SVGIG (reference sequence). The CDR3 spells CACRGGASGSSFARFF. CDR3 nucleotide sequence: TGTGCCTGCCGGGGAGGAGCTAGCGGGAGTTCTTTTGCGCGGTTCTTC.

This chain uses TRBV5-4 with TRBJ1-4; TRBD1 aligns across 8 bases. The CDR3 has 12 residues. Trimming at V came to 3 bases and at J to 8 bases, leaving 0 bases not matched to a gene. Germline loops: CDR1 SGHNT, CDR2 YYREEE (reference sequence). For the CDR3, the DNA is TGTGCCAGCAGCTGGGACAGGGAAAAACTGTTTTTT. Its translation is CASSWDREKLFF.

V gene TRBV9 combines with J gene TRBJ1-4, with 9 bases identical to TRBD1. The germline V gene has CDR1 SGDLS and CDR2 YYNGEE. This CDR3 contains 14 residues. V was pared by 2 bases and J by 7 bases, with 3 bases of the junction left unmatched. CDR3 DNA sequence: TGTGCCAGCAGCGTGGGGACAGGGAGTGAAAAACTGTTTTTT. This sequence encodes CASSVGTGSEKLFF.

The J gene is TRBJ2-1, the V gene TRBV7-8; the match to TRBD2 covers 8 bases. The CDR3 contains 16 residues. CDR1 and CDR2 from the germline V gene are SGHVS and FQNEAQ. V lost 0 bases, J lost 7 bases, and 8 bases stayed unmatched. The CDR3 loop is CASSLAEAGAGNEQFF. In DNA form, the CDR3 reads TGTGCCAGCAGCTTAGCGGAAGCGGGAGCGGGGAATGAGCAGTTCTTC.